These 25 T cell receptor beta chains came from one sample sequenced in a study of blood T cell repertoires in COVID-19 (dated by TCRdb to about 2020). Library construction relied on the immunoSEQ multiplex PCR assay. This is the immuneACCESS table as TCRdb keeps it, with only in-frame sequences that have V and J called. A part of the clones is gone; compared with another copy, unresolved V genes explain less than half, and the rest is unexplained. For this sample there are roughly 200,000 clones; around 90% appear just once. Approximately 2.4% of the sample comes from the top ten. Sequenced material: PBMCs or T cells enriched from blood (not recorded which). All receptors come from a woman aged 25 to 39 who had recovered from COVID-19.

The chain employs TRBV2 and TRBJ1-1; 8 bases agree with TRBD1. This CDR3 is 13 amino acids long. Looked up from germline, CDR1 is SNHLY and CDR2 is FYNNEI. The V and J ends lost 10 bases and 5 bases, in that order; junction bases with no gene match: 9. The CDR3 is CATDRDQKTEAFF. CDR3 DNA: TGTGCCACGGACAGGGACCAAAAGACTGAAGCTTTCTTT.

The V gene is TRBV5-1, the J gene TRBJ1-1; D is possibly TRBD1 (6 bases). This CDR3 spans 15 amino acids. Germline loops: CDR1 SGHRS, CDR2 YFSETQ. The V end was cut by 0 bases, the J end by 2 bases, with 11 bases between. In nucleotides, the CDR3 is TGCGCCAGCAGCTTGGGAACAGGGTTCAACACTGAAGCTTTCTTT. Its protein product is CASSLGTGFNTEAFF.

The rearrangement joins TRBV7-8 to TRBJ1-5; 8 bases agree with TRBD1. Germline V gives CDR1 SGHVS, CDR2 FQNEAQ. There are 17 residues in the CDR3. Trimming removed 5 bases from V and 1 base from J; junction bases left unmatched: 10. The CDR3 bases are TGTGCCAGCAGCCGAGGGACAGGCTTCTTCAGCAATCAGCCCCAGCATTTT. Its translation is CASSRGTGFFSNQPQHF.

The chain is built from TRBV6-5 and TRBJ1-5, with 8 bases lining up with TRBD1. V was clipped by 6 bases and J by 7 bases; unmatched bases: 5. Germline V lookup: CDR1 MNHEY, CDR2 SVGAGI. The CDR3 sequence is 13 residues long. This CDR3 is CASSGQGGQPQHF. CDR3 sequence (DNA): TGTGCCAGCAGCGGACAGGGAGGACAGCCCCAGCATTTT.

The chain couples TRBV30 to TRBJ1-4, with a weak D call TRBD1 (6 bases). The germline CDR1 and CDR2 sequences are GTSNPN and SVGIG (reference sequence). Trimming took 8 bases from V and 7 from J, leaving 17 bases between them. This CDR3 spans 13 amino acids. In DNA, the CDR3 is TGTGCCCACGCACAAACAGGGAGTGAAAAACTGTTTTTT. This encodes CAHAQTGSEKLFF.

The chain recombines TRBV27 with TRBJ2-7; no clear D gene. Germline V gives CDR1 MNHEY, CDR2 SMNVEV (reference sequence). The CDR3 has 14 residues. The V end was cut by 2 bases, the J end by 7 bases, with 15 bases between. The CDR3, as DNA: TGTGCCAGCAGTTTAGTACTGGGCGATTTTGAGCAGTACTTC. Translated, it gives CASSLVLGDFEQYF.

The rearrangement joins TRBV11-2 to TRBJ2-2, with 8 nucleotides matching TRBD2. CDR3 length equals 17 residues. CDR1 and CDR2 (germline): SGHAT, FQNNGV. Unmatched junction bases numbered 8, after V lost 3 bases and J lost 2 bases. The CDR3 reads CASSFEAGEPNTGELFF. DNA for the CDR3: TGTGCCAGCAGCTTCGAAGCGGGAGAACCCAACACCGGGGAGCTGTTTTTT.

The CDR3 loop reads CTSSQDGGQGSGTEAFF. The CDR3 region has the DNA TGCACCAGCAGCCAAGATGGAGGGCAGGGATCGGGCACTGAAGCTTTCTTT. This chain joins TRBV1 and TRBJ1-1. TRBV1 is a recognized pseudogene. The CDR3 is 17 residues long.

The chain combines TRBV29-1 with TRBJ2-6; D possibly corresponds to TRBD1 (6 bases). V was clipped by 4 bases and J by 2 bases, with 6 bases between them. The CDR3 consists of 13 residues. CDR1 is SQVTM, CDR2 ANQGSEA, per germline. The CDR3: CSVGQAGANVLTF. Here the CDR3 DNA reads TGCAGCGTTGGACAGGCTGGGGCCAACGTCCTGACTTTC.

The V gene is TRBV5-1, the J gene TRBJ2-3, with 8 bases lining up with TRBD1. The length of the CDR3 is 18 residues. Germline V gene lookup returns CDR1 SGHRS and CDR2 YFSETQ. V shed 2 bases, J shed 4 bases, and the junction held 15 bases outside the gene matches. CDR3 residues: CASSLAQTGDNLADTQYF. CDR3 in DNA: TGCGCCAGCAGCTTAGCTCAGACAGGGGATAATTTAGCAGATACGCAGTATTTT.

The V and J genes are TRBV4-3 and TRBJ2-1; D is unresolved. In germline, CDR1 is LGHNA, CDR2 YSLEER. The CDR3 loop spans 15 amino acids. V was shortened by 0 bases and J by 8 bases, with 14 bases between the two germline ends. In DNA form, the CDR3 reads TGCGCCAGCAGCCAAGATTTGGCGACGGGTGATGAGCAGTTCTTC. As protein: CASSQDLATGDEQFF.

CDR3 loop: CASSISGGPYNEQFF. The CDR3 DNA sequence: TGTGCCAGCAGTATTAGCGGGGGGCCCTACAATGAGCAGTTCTTC. This rearrangement joins TRBV7-3 to TRBJ2-1, with 10 bases matching TRBD2. CDR1 SGHTA and CDR2 FQGTGA come from the germline V gene. This CDR3 is built from 15 residues. V was clipped by 6 bases and J by 2 bases; unmatched bases: 4.

This clone came up once. V gene TRBV4-3 combines with J gene TRBJ1-3, with TRBD1 as a possible D gene (6 bases). Deletions cut 1 base from V and 0 bases from J, with 7 bases between. Germline CDR1 is LGHNA and CDR2 is YSLEER. This CDR3 contains 15 residues. This CDR3 is CASSQGRGSGNTIYF. DNA of the CDR3: TGCGCCAGCAGCCAAGGCAGGGGCTCTGGAAACACCATATATTTT.

This sequence joins TRBV7-2 and TRBJ2-1; TRBD2 matches 14 bases. This CDR3 contains 14 residues. With 1 base clipped from V and 10 bases from J, the junction kept 0 bases outside the gene matches. Germline V gives CDR1 SGHTA, CDR2 FQGNSA. The CDR3 loop reads CASSLGTSGGEQFF. As DNA, the CDR3 is TGTGCCAGCAGCTTAGGGACTAGCGGGGGGGAGCAGTTCTTC. The entire variable domain, with the rest obtained from reference TRBV7-2 and TRBJ2-1, is as follows: GAGVSQSPSNKVTEKGKDVELRCDPISGHTALYWYRQSLGQGLEFLIYFQGNSAPDKSGLPSDRFSAERTGGSVSTLTIQRTQQEDSAVYLCASSLGTSGGEQFFGPGTRLTVL.

The sample holds one count of this clone. The gene calls are TRBV7-2 and TRBJ2-2; D is undetermined. The CDR3 loop spans 14 amino acids. Germline-derived CDR1 and CDR2 are SGHTA and FQGNSA. Trimming took 1 base from V and 4 from J, leaving 7 bases between them. The CDR3 DNA reads as TGTGCCAGCAGCTTAGATCGTCGCACCGGGGAGCTGTTTTTT. Amino acids: CASSLDRRTGELFF.

The J gene is TRBJ1-3, the V gene TRBV19; D ambiguous. The germline gives CDR1 LNHDA, CDR2 SQIVND (reference sequence). The CDR3 runs to 14 residues. V was trimmed by 4 bases and J by 5 bases, leaving 12 bases between them. CDR3 sequence (DNA): TGTGCCAGTAGTAGGCGCGGTGATCGAAACACCATATATTTT. It codes for CASSRRGDRNTIYF.

The CDR3 loop is CASSPLAGTSEQYF. Here the CDR3 DNA reads TGCGCCAGCAGCCCCTTAGCGGGAACGAGCGAGCAGTACTTC. The chain links TRBV5-1 to TRBJ2-7; 8 positions match TRBD2. Germline loops: CDR1 SGHRS, CDR2 YFSETQ. The CDR3 is made up of 14 amino acids. With V trimmed by 4 bases and J by 6 bases, 9 bases remained unmatched. The whole variable domain, remainder taken from reference TRBV5-1 and TRBJ2-7, is KAGVTQTPRYLIKTRGQQVTLSCSPISGHRSVSWYQQTPGQGLQFLFEYFSETQRNKGNFPGRFSGRQFSNSRSEMNVSTLELGDSALYLCASSPLAGTSEQYFGPGTRLTVT.

V and J are TRBV3-1 (or the pseudogene TRBV3-2) and TRBJ1-2; D uncertain. V was pared by 6 bases and J by 4 bases, with 12 bases between. Germline V gene data show CDR1 as LGHDT and CDR2 as YNNKEL (reference sequence). The CDR3 is 13 residues long. CDR3 DNA: TGTGCCAGCAGTCGCAGAGAGGGCTATGGCTACACCTTC. Its translation: CASSRREGYGYTF.

The rearrangement links TRBV19 to TRBJ1-2; D is unresolved. V lost 6 bases and J lost 6, with 11 bases in between. Germline V gives CDR1 LNHDA, CDR2 SQIVND (reference sequence). The CDR3 has 12 amino acids. CDR3 sequence (DNA): TGTGCCAGTAGAGGGAGAAGCGATGGCTACACCTTC. Residues: CASRGRSDGYTF.

V is TRBV3-1 (or the pseudogene TRBV3-2) and J is TRBJ2-5, with 7 bases that match TRBD1. CDR1 is LGHDT, CDR2 YNNKEL, per germline (reference sequence). This CDR3 spans 16 amino acids. J was trimmed by 2 bases and V by 1 base; bases with no gene match: 7. CDR3: CASSQAGQVEQETQYF. The DNA of the CDR3 is TGTGCCAGCAGCCAAGCCGGACAGGTTGAACAAGAGACCCAGTACTTC.

V and J are TRBV19 and TRBJ1-2; 10 bases map to TRBD1. J was trimmed by 8 bases and V by 3 bases; bases with no gene match: 3. Germline loops: CDR1 LNHDA, CDR2 SQIVND (reference sequence). This CDR3 has 13 amino acids. The CDR3 DNA is TGTGCCAGTAGTATGGGACAGGGGAACGGCTACACCTTC. Translated, it gives CASSMGQGNGYTF. The whole variable domain, remainder taken from reference TRBV19 and TRBJ1-2, is DGGITQSPKYLFRKEGQNVTLSCEQNLNHDAMYWYRQDPGQGLRLIYYSQIVNDFQKGDIAEGYSVSREKKESFPLTVTSAQKNPTAFYLCASSMGQGNGYTFGSGTRLTVV.

J is TRBJ2-2 and V is TRBV5-1; D unclear. Per the germline V gene, CDR1 is SGHRS and CDR2 is YFSETQ. The CDR3 is made up of 15 amino acids. Trimming pared 2 bases from V and 1 base from J, leaving 9 bases between. CDR3 nucleotides: TGCGCCAGCAGCTTATCTCCCGTGAACACCGGGGAGCTGTTTTTT. Translated, it gives CASSLSPVNTGELFF.

Written as DNA, the CDR3 is TGTGCCTGGACGAGGACACATACCCAAGAGACCCAGTACTTC. Amino acids: CAWTRTHTQETQYF. The chain joins TRBV30 to TRBJ2-5; TRBD1 might be the D (5 bases). The V end was cut by 4 bases, the J end by 1 base, with 13 bases between. Per germline, CDR1 GTSNPN and CDR2 SVGIG (reference sequence). The CDR3 runs to 14 residues.

V and J are TRBV3-1 (or the pseudogene TRBV3-2) and TRBJ2-2; no reliable D call. V lost 0 bases to trimming and J lost 3 bases, with 11 bases between them. CDR1 is LGHDT, CDR2 YNNKEL, per germline (reference sequence). The CDR3 contains 16 residues. The CDR3 DNA reads TGTGCCAGCAGCCAAGATGCGGCACTTCACACCGGGGAGCTGTTTTTT. It translates to CASSQDAALHTGELFF.

This clone occurred once. CDR3 DNA: TGTGCCAGCAGCGTAGGTGTAAATAAAGAGACCCAGTACTTC. This sequence encodes CASSVGVNKETQYF. The V call is TRBV9, the J call TRBJ2-5; D uncertain. The CDR3 is 14 residues long. Trimming shortened V by 0 bases and J by 3 bases, and 9 bases separated the two germline ends. Germline V gives CDR1 SGDLS, CDR2 YYNGEE.